A single sample gave rise to the 9 T cell receptor beta chains below, sequenced in a study of Ad26.COV2.S vaccination and SARS-CoV-2 variants. Produced via immunoSEQ multiplex PCR; TCRdb's table is partial and in-frame only. The sample shows about 460,000 clones, approximately 90% of them seen only once. Treatment meaning: over 15 received Ad26.COV2.S at low or high dose, single or two shots; 5 received placebo; per-sample allocation not given. The investigators took samples on day 63 after the first vaccine or placebo injection. The sample consisted of peripheral blood, taken in a trial of Ad26.COV2.S vaccine versus placebo. The receptors derive from a person aged 18-65 years who received the Ad26.COV2.S COVID-19 vaccine or a placebo.

This chain uses TRBV5-1 with TRBJ2-3, with 9 bases identical to TRBD2. The CDR3 length is 16 residues. The trim removed 0 bases at V and 4 bases at J, leaving 6 bases unmatched. Per germline, CDR1 SGHRS and CDR2 YFSETQ. CDR3 sequence (DNA): TGCGCCAGCAGCTTGGCCCTGCGGGGGGGACCAGATACGCAGTATTTT. Translating it yields CASSLALRGGPDTQYF. Full variable domain (rest looked up from reference TRBV5-1 and TRBJ2-3): KAGVTQTPRYLIKTRGQQVTLSCSPISGHRSVSWYQQTPGQGLQFLFEYFSETQRNKGNFPGRFSGRQFSNSRSEMNVSTLELGDSALYLCASSLALRGGPDTQYFGPGTRLTVL.

The CDR3 bases are TGTGCCAGCAGCCCCGGGCCAGGCGGGGCAGATACGCAGTATTTT. Its translation: CASSPGPGGADTQYF. The gene calls are TRBV7-8 and TRBJ2-3; D is possibly TRBD2 (6 bases). Germline-derived CDR1 and CDR2 are SGHVS and FQNEAQ. With 5 bases removed from V and 4 bases from J, the gap between germline ends came to 16 bases. This CDR3 is built from 15 residues.

The chain employs TRBV7-9 and TRBJ2-6; a possible D gene is TRBD1 (5 bases). Germline loops: CDR1 SEHNR, CDR2 FQNEAQ (reference sequence). Trimming took 4 bases from V and 4 from J, leaving 8 bases between them. There are 14 residues in the CDR3. CDR3 nucleotides: TGTGCCAGCAGCTCCAAGGGGGGGGCCAACGTCCTGACTTTC. Residues: CASSSKGGANVLTF.

Regarding this clone: This sample also contains other DNA sequences that code for the same CDR3. This chain uses TRBV6-5 with TRBJ2-1; D unresolved. V shed 3 bases and J shed 7 bases, with 4 bases lying between them. CDR1 is MNHEY and CDR2 is SVGAGI in the germline V gene. CDR3 length: 11 residues. The CDR3 loop is CASSYGNEQFF. The CDR3 nucleotides read TGTGCCAGCAGTTATGGTAATGAGCAGTTCTTC.

This clone was recorded a few times. The CDR3 loop reads CASSHRGTALNYGYTF. The DNA of the CDR3 is TGTGCCAGCAGCCATAGAGGGACAGCCCTTAACTATGGCTACACCTTC. The genes are TRBV6-2 or TRBV6-3 and TRBJ1-2, with 7 bases aligning to TRBD1. V shed 6 bases and J 1 base; nucleotides not matched to a gene: 11. The CDR3 consists of 16 residues. The germline V gene has CDR1 MNHEY and CDR2 SVGEGT.

The genes are TRBV6-6 and TRBJ2-3; D not certain. The CDR3 is made up of 12 amino acids. Germline V gene sequence: CDR1 MNHNY, CDR2 SVGAGI (reference sequence). V was cut by 6 bases and J by 4 bases, with 8 bases left in between. This CDR3 reads CASRESADTQYF. The CDR3 region has the DNA TGTGCCAGCAGGGAATCAGCAGATACGCAGTATTTT.

The rearrangement uses TRBV6-5 and TRBJ1-1, with D uncertain. CDR3 size: 14 residues. Germline V gene data show CDR1 as MNHEY and CDR2 as SVGAGI. V dropped 2 bases and J dropped 1 base, with 8 bases sitting between them. CDR3 nucleotide sequence: TGTGCCAGCAGTTACGACACATCGAACACTGAAGCTTTCTTT. The encoded protein is CASSYDTSNTEAFF.

The gene calls are TRBV19 and TRBJ1-5; no clear D gene. Trimming removed 6 bases at V and 2 bases at J, with 11 bases between. Germline assignment: CDR1 LNHDA and CDR2 SQIVND (reference sequence). The CDR3 is 14 residues long. The CDR3 loop reads CASSRPQGNQPQHF. CDR3 in DNA: TGTGCCAGTAGCCGCCCGCAGGGCAATCAGCCCCAGCATTTT.

The rearrangement links TRBV19 to TRBJ2-2, with 7 bases aligning to TRBD1. Germline CDR1 and CDR2: LNHDA and SQIVND (reference sequence). This CDR3 is 13 amino acids long. V lost 4 bases, J lost 4 bases, and 0 bases stayed unmatched. The CDR3 DNA is TGTGCCAGTAGTAGGGACAGCACCGGGGAGCTGTTTTTT. Translating it yields CASSRDSTGELFF.